This T cell receptor (beta chain) came from a study of blood T cell repertoires in COVID-19. Clones were sequenced by immunoSEQ multiplex PCR, and TCRdb holds only the in-frame ones, with some missing. The profile shows a few hundred thousand clones, 85% to 90% of them singletons. Deletions cut 0 bases from V and 0 bases from J, with 13 bases between. CDR1 and CDR2 (germline): SGHRS, YFSETQ. The CDR3 is made up of 17 amino acids. Sequenced sample: peripheral blood. This sequence was found in a man younger than 45 with acute or convalescent COVID-19. This rearrangement joins TRBV5-1 to TRBJ1-3, with D uncertain. The CDR3 sequence is CASSLGFLTVSGNTIYF. The CDR3 DNA is TGCGCCAGCAGCTTGGGATTCCTTACAGTCTCTGGAAACACCATATATTTT.